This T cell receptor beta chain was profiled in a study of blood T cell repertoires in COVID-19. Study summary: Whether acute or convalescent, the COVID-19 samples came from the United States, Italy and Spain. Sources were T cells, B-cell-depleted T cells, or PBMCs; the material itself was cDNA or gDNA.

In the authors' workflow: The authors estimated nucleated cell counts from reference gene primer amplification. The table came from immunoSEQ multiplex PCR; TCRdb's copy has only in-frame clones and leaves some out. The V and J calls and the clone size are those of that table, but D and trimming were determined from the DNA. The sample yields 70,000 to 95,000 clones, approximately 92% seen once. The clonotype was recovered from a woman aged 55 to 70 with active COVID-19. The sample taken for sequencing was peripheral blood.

The CDR3 protein is CASGPPRGSGANVLTF. The CDR3 coding sequence is TGTGCTAGTGGTCCCCCGAGAGGCTCTGGGGCCAACGTCCTGACTTTC. V and J are TRBV12-5 and TRBJ2-6; D not certain. Looked up from germline, CDR1 is LGHNT and CDR2 is FRNRAP. Trimming took off 5 bases at V and 0 bases at J, with 11 bases between the two ends. CDR3 length: 16 residues.